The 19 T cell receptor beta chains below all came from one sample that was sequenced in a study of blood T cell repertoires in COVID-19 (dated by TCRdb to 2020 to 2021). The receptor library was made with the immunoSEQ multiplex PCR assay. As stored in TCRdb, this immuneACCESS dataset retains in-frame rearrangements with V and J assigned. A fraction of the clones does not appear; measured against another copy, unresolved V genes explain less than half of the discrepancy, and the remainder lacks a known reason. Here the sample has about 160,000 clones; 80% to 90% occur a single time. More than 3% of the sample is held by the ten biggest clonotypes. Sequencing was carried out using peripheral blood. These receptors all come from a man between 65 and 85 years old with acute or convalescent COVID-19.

CDR3 in amino acids: CASRTGGQAVKETQYF. CDR3 sequence (DNA): TGTGCCAGCAGGACGGGGGGACAGGCTGTTAAAGAGACCCAGTACTTC. The rearrangement uses TRBV2 and TRBJ2-5; TRBD1 might be the D (8 bases). V shed 6 bases and J shed 3 bases, with 20 bases lying between them. Germline V CDR1 and CDR2: SNHLY, FYNNEI. The CDR3 is 16 residues long.

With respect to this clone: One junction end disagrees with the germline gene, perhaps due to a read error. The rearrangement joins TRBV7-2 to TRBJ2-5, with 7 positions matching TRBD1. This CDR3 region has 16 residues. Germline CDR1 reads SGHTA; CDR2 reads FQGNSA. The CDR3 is CASSLGQARGKQTQYF. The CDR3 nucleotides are TGTGCCAGCAGTTTAGGACAGGCCAGGGGAAAACAGACCCAGTACTTC.

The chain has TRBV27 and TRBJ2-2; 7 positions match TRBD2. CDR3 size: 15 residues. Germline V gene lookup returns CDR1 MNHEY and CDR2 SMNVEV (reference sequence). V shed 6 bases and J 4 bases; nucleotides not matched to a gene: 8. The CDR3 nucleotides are TGTGCCAGCAGAATCGGACTAGACAGCACCGGGGAGCTGTTTTTT. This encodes CASRIGLDSTGELFF.

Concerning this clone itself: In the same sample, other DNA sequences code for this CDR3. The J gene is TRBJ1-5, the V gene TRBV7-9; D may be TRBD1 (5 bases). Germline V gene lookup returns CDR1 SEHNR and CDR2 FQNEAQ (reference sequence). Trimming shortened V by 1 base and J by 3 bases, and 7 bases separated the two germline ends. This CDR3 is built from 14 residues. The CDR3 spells CASSLGGLNQPQHF. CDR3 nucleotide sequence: TGTGCCAGCAGCTTAGGGGGACTCAATCAGCCCCAGCATTTT. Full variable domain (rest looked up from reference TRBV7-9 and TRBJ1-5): DTGVSQNPRHKITKRGQNVTFRCDPISEHNRLYWYRQTLGQGPEFLTYFQNEAQLEKSRLLSDRFSAERPKGSFSTLEIQRTEQGDSAMYLCASSLGGLNQPQHFGDGTRLSIL.

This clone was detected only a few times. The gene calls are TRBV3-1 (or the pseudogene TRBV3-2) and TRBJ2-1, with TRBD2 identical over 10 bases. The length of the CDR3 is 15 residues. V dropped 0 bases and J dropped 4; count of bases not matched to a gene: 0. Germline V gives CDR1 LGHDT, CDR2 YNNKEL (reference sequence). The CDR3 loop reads CASSQELAGYNEQFF. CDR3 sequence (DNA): TGTGCCAGCAGCCAAGAACTAGCGGGGTACAATGAGCAGTTCTTC.

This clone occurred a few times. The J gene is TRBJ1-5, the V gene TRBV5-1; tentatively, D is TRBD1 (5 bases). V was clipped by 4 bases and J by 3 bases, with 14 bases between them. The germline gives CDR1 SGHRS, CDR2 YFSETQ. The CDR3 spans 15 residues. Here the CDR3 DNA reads TGCGCCAGCAGCATGGAGGGACTCTTCAATCAGCCCCAGCATTTT. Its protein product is CASSMEGLFNQPQHF.

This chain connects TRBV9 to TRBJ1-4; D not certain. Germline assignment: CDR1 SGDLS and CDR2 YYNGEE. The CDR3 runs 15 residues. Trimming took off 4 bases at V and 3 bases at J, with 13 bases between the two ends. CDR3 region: CASSISALANEKLFF. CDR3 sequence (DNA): TGTGCCAGCAGCATATCAGCCCTAGCTAATGAAAAACTGTTTTTT.

The chain's CDR3 is CASSLGRAYNEQFF. In nucleotides, the CDR3 is TGCGCCAGCAGTCTCGGGAGGGCCTACAATGAGCAGTTCTTC. The rearrangement links TRBV10-1 to TRBJ2-1; TRBD2 agrees at 8 bases. J lost 2 bases, V lost 5 bases, and 2 bases had no gene match. CDR3 length: 14 amino acids. Germline loops: CDR1 WNHNN, CDR2 SYGVQD (reference sequence).

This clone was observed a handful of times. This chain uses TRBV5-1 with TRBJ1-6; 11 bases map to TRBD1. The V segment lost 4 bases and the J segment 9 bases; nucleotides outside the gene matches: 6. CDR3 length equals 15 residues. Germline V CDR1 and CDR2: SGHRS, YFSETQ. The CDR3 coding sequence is TGCGCCAGCAGCACCACCGGGACAGGGGGTTCACCCCTCCACTTT. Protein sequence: CASSTTGTGGSPLHF.

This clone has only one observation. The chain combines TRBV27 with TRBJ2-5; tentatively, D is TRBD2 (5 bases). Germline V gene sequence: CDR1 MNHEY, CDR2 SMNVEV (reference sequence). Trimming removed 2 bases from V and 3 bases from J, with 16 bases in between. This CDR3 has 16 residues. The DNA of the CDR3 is TGTGCCAGCAGTTTAACCGGGATCCACACCGAAGAGACCCAGTACTTC. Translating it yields CASSLTGIHTEETQYF.

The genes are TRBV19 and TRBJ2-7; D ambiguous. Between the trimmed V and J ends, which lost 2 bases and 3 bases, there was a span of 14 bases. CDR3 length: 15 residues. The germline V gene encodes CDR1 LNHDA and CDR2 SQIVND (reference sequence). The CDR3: CASSIRAPPYYEQYF. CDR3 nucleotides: TGTGCCAGTAGTATACGAGCGCCGCCCTACTACGAGCAGTACTTC.

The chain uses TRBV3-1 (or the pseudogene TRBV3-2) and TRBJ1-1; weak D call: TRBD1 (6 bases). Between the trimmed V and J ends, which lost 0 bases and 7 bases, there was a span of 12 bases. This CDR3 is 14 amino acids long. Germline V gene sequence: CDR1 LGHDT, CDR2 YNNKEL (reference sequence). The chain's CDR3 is CASSQEGRGIEAFF. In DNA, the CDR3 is TGTGCCAGCAGCCAAGAGGGTAGGGGGATTGAAGCTTTCTTT.

The CDR3 sequence is CASSPGQGGGQETQYF. CDR3 in DNA: TGCGCCAGCAGCCCCGGACAGGGAGGAGGTCAAGAGACCCAGTACTTC. The genes are TRBV5-1 and TRBJ2-5; 8 bases map to TRBD1. The germline V gene encodes CDR1 SGHRS and CDR2 YFSETQ. V lost 4 bases and J lost 2; bases outside the gene matches: 10. The CDR3 extends over 16 amino acids.

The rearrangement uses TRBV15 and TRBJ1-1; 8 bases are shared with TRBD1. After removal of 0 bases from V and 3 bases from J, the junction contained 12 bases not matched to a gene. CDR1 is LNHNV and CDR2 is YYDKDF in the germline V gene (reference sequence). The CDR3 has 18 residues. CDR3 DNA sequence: TGTGCCACCAGCAGAGATGTCAGGGGGCCGCTTGGGGACACTGAAGCTTTCTTT. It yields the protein CATSRDVRGPLGDTEAFF.

In DNA form, the CDR3 reads TGTGCCACCAGCAGAGATCGACGGGGGAACACCGGGGAGCTGTTTTTT. This codes for CATSRDRRGNTGELFF. The chain carries TRBV15 and TRBJ2-2, with TRBD2 as a possible D gene (5 bases). The CDR3 is 16 amino acids. V was clipped by 0 bases and J by 1 base, with 9 bases between them. Germline V gene lookup returns CDR1 LNHNV and CDR2 YYDKDF (reference sequence). The variable domain in full, completed from reference TRBV15 and TRBJ2-2, reads DAMVIQNPRYQVTQFGKPVTLSCSQTLNHNVMYWYQQKSSQAPKLLFHYYDKDFNNEADTPDNFQSRRPNTSFCFLDIRSPGLGDTAMYLCATSRDRRGNTGELFFGEGSRLTVL.

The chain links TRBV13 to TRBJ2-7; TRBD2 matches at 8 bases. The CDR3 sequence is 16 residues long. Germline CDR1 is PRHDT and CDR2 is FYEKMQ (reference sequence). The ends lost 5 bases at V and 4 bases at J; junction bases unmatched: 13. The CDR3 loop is CASSHGVTSDSYEQYF. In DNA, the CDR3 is TGTGCCAGCAGCCACGGCGTGACTAGCGATTCTTACGAGCAGTACTTC.

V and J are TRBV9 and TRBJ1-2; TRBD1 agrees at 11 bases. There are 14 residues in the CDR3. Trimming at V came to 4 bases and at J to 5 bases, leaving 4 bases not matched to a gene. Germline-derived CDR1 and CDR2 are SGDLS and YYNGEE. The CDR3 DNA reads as TGTGCCAGCAGCTCAGGGACAGGGGGATATGGCTACACCTTC. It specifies CASSSGTGGYGYTF.

DNA for the CDR3: TGTGCCAGCAGGAATGGGCCGAATGAGCAGTTCTTC. It is translated as CASRNGPNEQFF. The rearrangement joins TRBV28 to TRBJ2-1; no clear D gene. Germline CDR1 reads MDHEN; CDR2 reads SYDVKM. Trimming shortened V by 6 bases and J by 7 bases, and 10 bases separated the two germline ends. This CDR3 contains 12 residues.

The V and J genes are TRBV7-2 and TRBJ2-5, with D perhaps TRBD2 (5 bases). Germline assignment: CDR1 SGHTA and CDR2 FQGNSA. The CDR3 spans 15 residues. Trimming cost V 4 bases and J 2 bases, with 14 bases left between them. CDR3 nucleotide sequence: TGTGCCAGCAGCTCCCTAGGAGCGGTTCAAGAGACCCAGTACTTC. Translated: CASSSLGAVQETQYF.